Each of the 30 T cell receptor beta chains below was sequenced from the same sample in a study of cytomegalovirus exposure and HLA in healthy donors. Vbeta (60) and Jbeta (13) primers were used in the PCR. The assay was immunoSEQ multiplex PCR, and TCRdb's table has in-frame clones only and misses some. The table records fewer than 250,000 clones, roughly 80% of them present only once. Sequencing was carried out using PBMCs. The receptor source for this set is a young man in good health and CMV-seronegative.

In DNA, the CDR3 is TGTGCCAGCAGCTCGCGGACAGGAATCGTCTCTGGAAACACCATATATTTT. Protein: CASSSRTGIVSGNTIYF. V gene TRBV7-2 combines with J gene TRBJ1-3; 7 bases agree with TRBD1. The CDR3 has 17 residues. J lost 0 bases, V lost 4 bases, and 9 bases had no gene match. Per the germline V gene, CDR1 is SGHTA and CDR2 is FQGNSA.

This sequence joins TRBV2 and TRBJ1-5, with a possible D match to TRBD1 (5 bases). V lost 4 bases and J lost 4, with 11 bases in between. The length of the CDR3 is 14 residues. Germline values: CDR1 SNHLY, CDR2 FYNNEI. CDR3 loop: CASSGTNRNQPQHF. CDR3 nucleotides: TGTGCCAGCAGTGGGACAAACCGAAATCAGCCCCAGCATTTT.

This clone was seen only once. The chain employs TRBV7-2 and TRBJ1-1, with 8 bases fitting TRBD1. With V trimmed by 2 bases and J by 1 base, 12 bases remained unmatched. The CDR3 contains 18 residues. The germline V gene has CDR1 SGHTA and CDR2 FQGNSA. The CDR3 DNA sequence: TGTGCCAGCAGCTTATTACAGGGGGGATGGGGATCGAACACTGAAGCTTTCTTT. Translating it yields CASSLLQGGWGSNTEAFF.

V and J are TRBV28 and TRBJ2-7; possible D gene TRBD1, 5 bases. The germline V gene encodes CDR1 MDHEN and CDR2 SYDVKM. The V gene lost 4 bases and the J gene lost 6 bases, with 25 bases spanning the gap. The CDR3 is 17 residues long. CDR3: CASSSDRTLTWEGEQYF. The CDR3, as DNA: TGTGCCAGCAGTTCAGACAGAACCCTAACGTGGGAAGGCGAGCAGTACTTC.

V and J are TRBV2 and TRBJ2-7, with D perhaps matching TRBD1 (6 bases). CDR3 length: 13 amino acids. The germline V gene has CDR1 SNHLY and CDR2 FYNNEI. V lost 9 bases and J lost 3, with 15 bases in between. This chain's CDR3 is CASARDILYEQYF. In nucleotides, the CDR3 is TGTGCCAGTGCCCGGGACATCCTCTACGAGCAGTACTTC.

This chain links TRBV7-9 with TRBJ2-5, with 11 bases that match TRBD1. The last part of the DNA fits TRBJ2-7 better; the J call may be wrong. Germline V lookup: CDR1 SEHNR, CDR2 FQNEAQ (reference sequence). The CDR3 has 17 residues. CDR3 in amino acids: CASSPRTSGTGGYEQYF. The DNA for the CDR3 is TGTGCCAGCAGCCCGCGGACTTCCGGGACAGGGGGCTACGAGCAGTACTTC.

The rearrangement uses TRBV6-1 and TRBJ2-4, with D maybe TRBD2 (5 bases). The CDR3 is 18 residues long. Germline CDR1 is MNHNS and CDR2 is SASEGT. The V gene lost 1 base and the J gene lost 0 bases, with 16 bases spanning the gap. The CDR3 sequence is CASSEGFQLAGAKNIQYF. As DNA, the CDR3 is TGTGCCAGCAGTGAAGGGTTTCAGCTAGCCGGAGCCAAAAACATTCAGTACTTC.

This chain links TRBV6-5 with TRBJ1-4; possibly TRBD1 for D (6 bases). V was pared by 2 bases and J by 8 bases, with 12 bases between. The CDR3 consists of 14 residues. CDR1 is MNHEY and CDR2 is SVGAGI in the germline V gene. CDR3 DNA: TGTGCCAGCAGTTACCAGGGGATGGGGGAAAAACTGTTTTTT. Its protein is CASSYQGMGEKLFF.

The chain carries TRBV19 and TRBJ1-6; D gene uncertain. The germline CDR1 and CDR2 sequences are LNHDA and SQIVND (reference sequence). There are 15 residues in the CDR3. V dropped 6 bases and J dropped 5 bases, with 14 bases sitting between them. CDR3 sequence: CASSPLQRNNSPLHF. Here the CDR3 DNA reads TGTGCCAGTAGCCCCTTACAGAGAAATAATTCACCCCTCCACTTT.

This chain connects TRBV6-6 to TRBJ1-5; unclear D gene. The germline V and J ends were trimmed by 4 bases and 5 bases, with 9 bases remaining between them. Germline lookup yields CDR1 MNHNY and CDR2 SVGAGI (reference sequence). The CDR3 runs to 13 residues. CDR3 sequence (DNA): TGTGCCAGCAGTTTCTCCCCATATCAGCCCCAGCATTTT. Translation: CASSFSPYQPQHF.

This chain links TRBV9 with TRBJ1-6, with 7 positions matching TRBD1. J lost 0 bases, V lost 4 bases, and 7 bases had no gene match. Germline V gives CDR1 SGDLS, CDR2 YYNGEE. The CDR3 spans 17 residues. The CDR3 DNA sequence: TGTGCCAGCAGCTTACAGGGGCAGAGCTCCTATAATTCACCCCTCCACTTT. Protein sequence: CASSLQGQSSYNSPLHF.

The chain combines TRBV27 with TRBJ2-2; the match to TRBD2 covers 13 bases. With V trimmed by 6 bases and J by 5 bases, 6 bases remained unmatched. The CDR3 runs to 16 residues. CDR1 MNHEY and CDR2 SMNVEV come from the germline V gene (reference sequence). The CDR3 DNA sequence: TGTGCCAGCAGAAAAGGGACTAGCGGGGTGACCGGGGAGCTGTTTTTT. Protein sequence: CASRKGTSGVTGELFF.

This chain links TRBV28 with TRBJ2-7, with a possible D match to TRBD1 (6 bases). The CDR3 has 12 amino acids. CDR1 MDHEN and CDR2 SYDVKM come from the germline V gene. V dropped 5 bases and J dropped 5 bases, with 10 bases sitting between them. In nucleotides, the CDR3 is TGTGCCAGCAGTGTTCAGGGGAACGAGCAGTACTTC. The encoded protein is CASSVQGNEQYF.

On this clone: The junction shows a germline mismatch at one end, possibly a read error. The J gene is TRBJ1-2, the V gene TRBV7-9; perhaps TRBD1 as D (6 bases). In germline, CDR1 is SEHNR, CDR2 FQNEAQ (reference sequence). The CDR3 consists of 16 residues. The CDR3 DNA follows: TGTTCCAGCAGCCCGTCCACAGGGAACCGAGCCCGTGGCTACACCTTC. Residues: CSSSPSTGNRARGYTF.

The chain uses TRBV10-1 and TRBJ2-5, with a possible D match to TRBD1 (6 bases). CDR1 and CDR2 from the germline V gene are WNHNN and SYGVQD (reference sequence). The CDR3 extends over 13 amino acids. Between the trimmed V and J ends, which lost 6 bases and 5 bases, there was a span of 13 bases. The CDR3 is CASSQGLGETQYF. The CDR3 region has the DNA TGCGCCAGCAGCCAGGGGCTGGGGGAGACCCAGTACTTC.

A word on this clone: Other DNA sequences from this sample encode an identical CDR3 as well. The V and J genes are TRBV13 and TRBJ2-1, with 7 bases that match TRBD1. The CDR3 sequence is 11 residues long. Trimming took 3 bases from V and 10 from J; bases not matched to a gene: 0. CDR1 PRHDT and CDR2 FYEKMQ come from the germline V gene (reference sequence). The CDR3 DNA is TGTGCCAGCAGCTTCAGGGGGGAGCAGTTCTTC. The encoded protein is CASSFRGEQFF.

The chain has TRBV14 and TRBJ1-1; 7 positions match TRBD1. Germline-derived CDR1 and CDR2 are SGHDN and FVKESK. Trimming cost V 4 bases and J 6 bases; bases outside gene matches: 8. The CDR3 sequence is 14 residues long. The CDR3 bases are TGTGCCAGCAGCCCTCTAGGGGGCTCGGCTGAAGCTTTCTTT. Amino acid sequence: CASSPLGGSAEAFF.

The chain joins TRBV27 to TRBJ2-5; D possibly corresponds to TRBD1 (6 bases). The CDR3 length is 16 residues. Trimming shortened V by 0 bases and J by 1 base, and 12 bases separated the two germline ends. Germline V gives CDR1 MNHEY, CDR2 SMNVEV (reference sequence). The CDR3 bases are TGTGCCAGCAGTTTATCGCCTACAGGGCCCCAAGAGACCCAGTACTTC. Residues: CASSLSPTGPQETQYF.

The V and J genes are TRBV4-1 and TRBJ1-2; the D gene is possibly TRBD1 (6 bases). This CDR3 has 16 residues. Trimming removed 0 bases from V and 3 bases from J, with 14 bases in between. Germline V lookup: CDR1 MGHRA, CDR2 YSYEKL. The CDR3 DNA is TGCGCCAGCAGCCAAGATAGGGGGGGAGGATACTATGGCTACACCTTC. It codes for CASSQDRGGGYYGYTF.

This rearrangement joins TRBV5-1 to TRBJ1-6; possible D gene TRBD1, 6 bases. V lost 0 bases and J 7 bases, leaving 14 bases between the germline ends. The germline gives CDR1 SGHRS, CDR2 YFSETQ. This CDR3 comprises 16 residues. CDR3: CASSLGDILGNSPLHF. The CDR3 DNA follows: TGCGCCAGCAGCTTGGGGGACATCTTGGGGAATTCACCCCTCCACTTT.

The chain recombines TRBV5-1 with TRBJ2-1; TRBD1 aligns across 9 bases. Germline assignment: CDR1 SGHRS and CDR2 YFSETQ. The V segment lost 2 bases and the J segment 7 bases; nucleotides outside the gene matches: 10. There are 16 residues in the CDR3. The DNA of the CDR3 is TGCGCCAGCAGCTTTATTGCGGGACAGGGTGTGAATGAGCAGTTCTTC. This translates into CASSFIAGQGVNEQFF.

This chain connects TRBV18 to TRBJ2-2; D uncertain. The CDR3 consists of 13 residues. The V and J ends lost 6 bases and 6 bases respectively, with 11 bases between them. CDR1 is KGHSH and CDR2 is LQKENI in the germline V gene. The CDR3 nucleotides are TGTGCCAGCTCCGACGCGGTGGCCGGGGAGCTGTTTTTT. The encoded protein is CASSDAVAGELFF.

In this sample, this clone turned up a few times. The CDR3 spells CASNSGQGASPLHF. DNA of the CDR3: TGCGCCAGCAACAGCGGACAGGGGGCGTCACCCCTCCACTTT. The rearrangement links TRBV5-1 to TRBJ1-6; TRBD1 matches at 11 bases. Germline V lookup: CDR1 SGHRS, CDR2 YFSETQ. The CDR3 has 14 residues. The trim removed 6 bases at V and 10 bases at J, leaving 6 bases unmatched.

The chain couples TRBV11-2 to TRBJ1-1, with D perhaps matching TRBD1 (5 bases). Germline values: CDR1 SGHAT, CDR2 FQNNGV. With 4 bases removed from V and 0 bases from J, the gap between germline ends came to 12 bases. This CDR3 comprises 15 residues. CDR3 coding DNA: TGTGCCAGCAGCTCAAAGACAGTCATGAACACTGAAGCTTTCTTT. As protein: CASSSKTVMNTEAFF.

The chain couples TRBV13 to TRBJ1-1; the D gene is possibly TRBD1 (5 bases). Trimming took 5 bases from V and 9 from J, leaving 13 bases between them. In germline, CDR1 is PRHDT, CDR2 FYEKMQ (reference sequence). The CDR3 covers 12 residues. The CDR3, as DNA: TGTGCCAGCAGCCGAAGGGAGGGGAAAGCTTTCTTT. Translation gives CASSRREGKAFF. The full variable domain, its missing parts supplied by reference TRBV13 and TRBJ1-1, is AAGVIQSPRHLIKEKRETATLKCYPIPRHDTVYWYQQGPGQDPQFLISFYEKMQSDKGSIPDRFSAQQFSDYHSELNMSSLELGDSALYFCASSRREGKAFFGQGTRLTVV.

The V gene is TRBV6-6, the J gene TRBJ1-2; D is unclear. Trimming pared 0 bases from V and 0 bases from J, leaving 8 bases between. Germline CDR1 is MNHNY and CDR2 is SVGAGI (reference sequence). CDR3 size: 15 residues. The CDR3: CASSYSVRANYGYTF. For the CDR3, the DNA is TGTGCCAGCAGTTACTCGGTGCGTGCTAACTATGGCTACACCTTC.

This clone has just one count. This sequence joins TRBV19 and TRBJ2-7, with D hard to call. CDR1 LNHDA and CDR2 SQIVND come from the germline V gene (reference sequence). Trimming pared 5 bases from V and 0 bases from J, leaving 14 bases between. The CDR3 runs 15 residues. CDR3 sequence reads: CASSDRPSSSYEQYF. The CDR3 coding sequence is TGTGCCAGTAGTGATCGACCTAGTAGCTCCTACGAGCAGTACTTC.

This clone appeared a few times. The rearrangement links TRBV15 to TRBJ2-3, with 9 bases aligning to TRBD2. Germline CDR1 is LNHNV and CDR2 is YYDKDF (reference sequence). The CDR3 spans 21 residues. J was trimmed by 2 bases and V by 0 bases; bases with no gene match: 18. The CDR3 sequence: CATSRDLTWVAGVSVTDTQYF. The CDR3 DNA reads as TGTGCCACCAGCAGAGATCTCACTTGGGTAGCGGGGGTTTCCGTCACAGATACGCAGTATTTT.

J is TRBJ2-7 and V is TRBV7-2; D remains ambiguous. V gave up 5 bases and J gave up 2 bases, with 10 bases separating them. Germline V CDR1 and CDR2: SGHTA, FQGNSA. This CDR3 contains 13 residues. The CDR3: CASSGQRAYEQYF. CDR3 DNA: TGTGCCAGCAGCGGTCAACGGGCCTACGAGCAGTACTTC.

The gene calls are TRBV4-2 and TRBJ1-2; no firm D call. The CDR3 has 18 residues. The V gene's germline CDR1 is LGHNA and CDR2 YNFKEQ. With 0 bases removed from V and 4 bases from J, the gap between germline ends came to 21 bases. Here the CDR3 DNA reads TGTGCCAGCAGCCAAGAATCCAACCCCAGGTATACAATCTATGGCTACACCTTC. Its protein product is CASSQESNPRYTIYGYTF.